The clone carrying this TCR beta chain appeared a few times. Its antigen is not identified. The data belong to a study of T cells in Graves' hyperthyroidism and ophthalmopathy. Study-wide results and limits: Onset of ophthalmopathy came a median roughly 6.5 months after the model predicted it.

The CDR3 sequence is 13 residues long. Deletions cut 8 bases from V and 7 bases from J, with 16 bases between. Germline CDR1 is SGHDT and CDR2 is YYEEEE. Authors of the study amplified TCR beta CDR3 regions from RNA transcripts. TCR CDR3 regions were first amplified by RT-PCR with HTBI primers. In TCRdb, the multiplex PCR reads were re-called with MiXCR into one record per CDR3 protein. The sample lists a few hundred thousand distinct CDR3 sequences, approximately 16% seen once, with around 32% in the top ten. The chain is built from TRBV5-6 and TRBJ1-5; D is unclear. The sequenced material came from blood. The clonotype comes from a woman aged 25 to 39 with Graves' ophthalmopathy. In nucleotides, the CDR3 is TGTGCCAGTAGTATCTCACGTCGCCAGCCCCAGCATTTT. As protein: CASSISRRQPQHF.